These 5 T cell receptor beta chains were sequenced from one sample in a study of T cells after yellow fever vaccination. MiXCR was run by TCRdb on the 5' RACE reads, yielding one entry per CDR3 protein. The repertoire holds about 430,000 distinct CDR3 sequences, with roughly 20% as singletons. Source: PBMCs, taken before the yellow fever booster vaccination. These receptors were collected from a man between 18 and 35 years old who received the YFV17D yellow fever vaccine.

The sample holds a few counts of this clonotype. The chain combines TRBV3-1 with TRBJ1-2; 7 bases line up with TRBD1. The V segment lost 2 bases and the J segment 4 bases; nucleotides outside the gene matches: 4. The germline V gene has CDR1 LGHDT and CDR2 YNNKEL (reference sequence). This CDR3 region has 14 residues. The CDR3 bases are TGTGCCAGCAGCCAAAACAGGGGAGGCTATGGCTACACCTTC. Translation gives CASSQNRGGYGYTF.

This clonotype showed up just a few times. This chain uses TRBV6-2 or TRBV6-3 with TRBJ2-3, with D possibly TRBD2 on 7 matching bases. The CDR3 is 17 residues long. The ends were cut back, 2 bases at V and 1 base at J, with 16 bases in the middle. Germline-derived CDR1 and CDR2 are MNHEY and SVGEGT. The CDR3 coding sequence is TGTGCCAGCAGTTACCCTCTCTGGGGGGGCGGCACAGATACGCAGTATTTT. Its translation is CASSYPLWGGGTDTQYF.

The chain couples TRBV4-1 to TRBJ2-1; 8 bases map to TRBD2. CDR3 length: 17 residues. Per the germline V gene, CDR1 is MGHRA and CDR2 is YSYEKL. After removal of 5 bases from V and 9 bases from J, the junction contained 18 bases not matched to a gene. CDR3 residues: CASSVPIGRLALGEQFF. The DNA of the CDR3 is TGCGCCAGCAGCGTACCGATCGGGCGACTAGCGTTGGGTGAGCAGTTCTTC.

The DNA of the CDR3 is TGTGCCAGCAGCACCCGCTCGGATGAGCCCCAGCATTTT. Amino acids: CASSTRSDEPQHF. The V and J genes are TRBV6-5 and TRBJ1-5; D unclear. Germline lookup yields CDR1 MNHEY and CDR2 SVGAGI. The ends were cut back, 6 bases at V and 8 bases at J, with 14 bases in the middle. The CDR3 loop spans 13 amino acids.

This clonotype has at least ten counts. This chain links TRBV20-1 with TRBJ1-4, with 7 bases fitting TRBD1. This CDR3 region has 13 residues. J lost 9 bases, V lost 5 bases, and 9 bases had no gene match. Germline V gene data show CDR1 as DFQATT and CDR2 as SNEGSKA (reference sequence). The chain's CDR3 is CSAPEGDRKKLFF. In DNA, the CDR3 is TGCAGTGCTCCCGAGGGGGACAGAAAAAAACTGTTTTTT.